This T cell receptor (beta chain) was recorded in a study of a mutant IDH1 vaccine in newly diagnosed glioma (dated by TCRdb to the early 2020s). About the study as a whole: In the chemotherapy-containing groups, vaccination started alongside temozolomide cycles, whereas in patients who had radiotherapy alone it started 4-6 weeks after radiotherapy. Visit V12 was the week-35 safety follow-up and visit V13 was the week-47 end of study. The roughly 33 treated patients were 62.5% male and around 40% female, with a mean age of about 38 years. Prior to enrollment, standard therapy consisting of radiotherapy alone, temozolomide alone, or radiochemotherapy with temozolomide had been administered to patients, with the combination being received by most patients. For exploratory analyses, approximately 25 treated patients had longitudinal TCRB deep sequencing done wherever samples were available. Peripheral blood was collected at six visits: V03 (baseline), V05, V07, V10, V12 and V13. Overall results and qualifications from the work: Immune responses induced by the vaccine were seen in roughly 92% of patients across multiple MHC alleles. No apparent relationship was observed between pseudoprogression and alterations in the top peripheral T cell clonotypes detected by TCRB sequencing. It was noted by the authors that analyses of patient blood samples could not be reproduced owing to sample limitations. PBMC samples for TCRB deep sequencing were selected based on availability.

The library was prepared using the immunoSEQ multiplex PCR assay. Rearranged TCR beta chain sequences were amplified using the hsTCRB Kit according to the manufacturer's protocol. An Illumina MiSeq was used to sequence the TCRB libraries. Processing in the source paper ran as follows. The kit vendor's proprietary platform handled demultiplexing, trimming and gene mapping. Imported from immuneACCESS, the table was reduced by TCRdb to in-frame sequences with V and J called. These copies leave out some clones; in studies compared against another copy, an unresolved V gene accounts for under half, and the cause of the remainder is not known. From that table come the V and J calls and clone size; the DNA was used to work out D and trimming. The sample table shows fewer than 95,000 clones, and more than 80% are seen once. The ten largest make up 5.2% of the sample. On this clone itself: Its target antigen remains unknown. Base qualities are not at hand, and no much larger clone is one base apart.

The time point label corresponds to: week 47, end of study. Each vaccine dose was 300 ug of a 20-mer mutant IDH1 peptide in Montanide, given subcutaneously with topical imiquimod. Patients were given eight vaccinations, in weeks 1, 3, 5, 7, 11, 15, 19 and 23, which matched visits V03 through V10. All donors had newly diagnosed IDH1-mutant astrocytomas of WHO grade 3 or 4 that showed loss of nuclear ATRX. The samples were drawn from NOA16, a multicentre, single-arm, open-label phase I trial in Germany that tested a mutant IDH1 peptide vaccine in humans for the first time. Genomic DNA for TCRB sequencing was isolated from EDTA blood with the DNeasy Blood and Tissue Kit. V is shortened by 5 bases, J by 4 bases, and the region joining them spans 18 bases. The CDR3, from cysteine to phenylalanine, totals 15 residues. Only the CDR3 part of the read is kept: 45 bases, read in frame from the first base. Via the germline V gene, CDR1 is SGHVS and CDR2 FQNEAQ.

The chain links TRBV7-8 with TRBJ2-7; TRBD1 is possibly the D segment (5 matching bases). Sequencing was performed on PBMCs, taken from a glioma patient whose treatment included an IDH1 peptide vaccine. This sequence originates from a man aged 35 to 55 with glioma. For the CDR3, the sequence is CASSAGQGNPYEQYF. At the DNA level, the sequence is TGTGCCAGCAGCGCAGGGCAGGGCAACCCTTACGAGCAGTACTTC.